This T cell receptor beta chain was found in a study of T cells in Graves' hyperthyroidism and ophthalmopathy. Study conclusions and caveats: In blood, most of the thyroid clonotypes expanded above 0.001 were also present.

Patients with ophthalmopathy all had a Clinical Activity Score of at least 3, a NOSPECS grade of at least 4 and duration under 3 months. Lactation, pregnancy, other autoimmune disease or uncontrolled infection excluded patients. Clinical symptoms, serum thyroxine and TRAb, thyroid ultrasound and orbital computed tomography were used for the diagnoses. It was RNA transcripts that yielded the amplified TCR beta CDR3 regions. Initially, a first-round RT-PCR of the TCR CDR3 employed the HTBI primer set. TCRdb fed the multiplex PCR reads into MiXCR, producing one record per CDR3 protein. The data contain hundreds of thousands of distinct CDR3 sequences, 15% to 20% of them seen just once; the ten biggest clones take up around 28%. Trimming removed 3 bases from V and 4 bases from J, with 12 bases in between. Germline assignment: CDR1 KGHSH and CDR2 LQKENI. CDR3 size: 14 residues. This clonotype has ten or more counts. As yet, its antigen is unknown.

Material: blood. The rearrangement joins TRBV18 to TRBJ1-2; tentative D call: TRBD1 (5 bases). This clonotype was obtained from a woman between 18 and 30 years old with Graves' ophthalmopathy. The DNA for the CDR3 is TGTGCCAGCTCACCTGGTTCGGGGCCCTATGGCTACACCTTC. This encodes CASSPGSGPYGYTF.